These T cell receptor beta chains were read from a single sample in a study of blood T cell repertoires in COVID-19. TCRdb's table, derived via immunoSEQ multiplex PCR, lists solely in-frame clones and lacks some. The sample has roughly 250,000 clones; about four fifths are singletons. The sample was peripheral blood. Receptor source: a man in his forties or fifties with acute or convalescent COVID-19. Each CDR3 is given with its conserved first and last residue. Fields, in order: clone size, V gene, J gene, D gene, CDR3 protein, CDR3 DNA. D genes are given only for firm matches. Not every row has a clone size; where given, it reads once, few, many or a size class.

>NA|TRBV7-8|TRBJ1-2|TRBD1
CASSPRTGVNYGYTF
TGTGCCAGCAGCCCTCGGACAGGGGTGAACTATGGCTACACCTTC
>NA|TRBV15|TRBJ1-5|NA
CATSRVAGDQPQHF
TGTGCCACCAGCAGAGTGGCAGGGGATCAGCCCCAGCATTTT
>NA|TRBV19|TRBJ2-5|TRBD2
CASSVGLAGDLETQYF
TGTGCCAGTAGTGTGGGACTAGCGGGAGACTTAGAGACCCAGTACTTC
>NA|TRBV7-8|TRBJ2-7|TRBD1
CASSLSLATGIVYEQYF
TGTGCCAGCAGCTTAAGCCTTGCGACAGGGATCGTCTACGAGCAGTACTTC
>NA|TRBV12-5|TRBJ2-7|TRBD2
CASALSGRQYEQYF
TGTGCTAGTGCCCTCAGCGGGAGACAATACGAGCAGTACTTC
>NA|TRBV19|TRBJ1-1|TRBD1
CASSKRQGAIFF
TGTGCCAGTAGTAAAAGACAGGGGGCGATTTTCTTT
>NA|TRBV18|TRBJ1-6|NA
CASSPGGRDSPLHF
TGTGCCAGCTCACCAGGAGGGAGGGATTCACCCCTCCACTTT
>NA|TRBV7-8|TRBJ2-7|NA
CASSVDTLYEQYF
TGTGCCAGCAGCGTAGACACCCTCTACGAGCAGTACTTC
>few|TRBV5-1|TRBJ2-7|NA
CASSLGGYEQYF
TGCGCCAGCAGCTTGGGAGGCTACGAGCAGTACTTC
>few|TRBV9|TRBJ2-7|NA
CASSVEGGNSLQYF
TGTGCCAGCAGCGTAGAGGGGGGGAACAGTTTGCAGTACTTC
>NA|TRBV5-4|TRBJ2-1|TRBD2
CASSSTLAGGTEQFF
TGTGCCAGCAGTTCAACCTTAGCGGGGGGGACTGAGCAGTTCTTC
>NA|TRBV27|TRBJ2-7|TRBD2
CASSFSAGAREQYF
TGTGCCAGCAGTTTCTCAGCGGGAGCAAGAGAGCAGTACTTC
>NA|TRBV6-5|TRBJ1-1|NA
CASTQRGNTEAFF
TGTGCCAGCACCCAAAGAGGGAACACTGAAGCTTTCTTT
>NA|TRBV2|TRBJ1-2|NA
CASKNSGIYGYTF
TGTGCCAGCAAGAACAGCGGGATCTATGGCTACACCTTC
>NA|TRBV11-2|TRBJ2-5|TRBD1
CASSLAGTGGSWTQYF
TGTGCCAGCAGCTTAGCGGGGACAGGGGGGTCGTGGACCCAGTACTTC
>once|TRBV19|TRBJ1-5|NA
CASTSQSLGVGQPQHF
TGTGCCAGTACCTCTCAATCCCTCGGGGTCGGTCAGCCCCAGCATTTT
>NA|TRBV5-1|TRBJ2-5|TRBD2
CASSLVGLAGSGETQYF
TGCGCCAGCAGCTTGGTAGGGCTAGCGGGATCGGGAGAGACCCAGTACTTC
>NA|TRBV9|TRBJ1-4|NA
CASSPAAGSSGDEKLFF
TGTGCCAGCAGCCCGGCCGCGGGGTCTTCCGGAGATGAAAAACTGTTTTTT
>once|TRBV21-1|TRBJ2-1|NA
CAIKGCGTSGIKDYYNEQFF
TGTGCCATCAAAGGATGCGGGACTAGCGGAATAAAAGACTACTACAATGAGCAGTTCTTC
>NA|TRBV27|TRBJ1-1|TRBD1
CASNSLGTVKPEAFF
TGTGCCAGCAATTCCCTCGGGACAGTAAAACCTGAAGCTTTCTTT
>NA|TRBV11-2|TRBJ1-5|NA
CASSLDPGEGQPQHF
TGTGCCAGCAGCTTAGATCCAGGGGAGGGGCAGCCCCAGCATTTT
>NA|TRBV29-1|TRBJ2-1|NA
CSVVREQGRFYNEQFF
TGCAGCGTTGTCCGAGAACAGGGTCGGTTCTACAATGAGCAGTTCTTC
>NA|TRBV5-1|TRBJ1-2|NA
CASSSDMDGYTF
TGCGCCAGCAGCTCGGACATGGATGGCTACACCTTC
>NA|TRBV11-3|TRBJ1-3|NA
CASSFTGPMHSGNTIYF
TGTGCCAGCAGCTTCACAGGCCCTATGCATTCTGGAAACACCATATATTTT
>NA|TRBV10-3|TRBJ2-1|NA
CATWGDYNEQFF
TGTGCCACCTGGGGGGACTACAATGAGCAGTTCTTC
>NA|TRBV15|TRBJ1-2|TRBD1
CATSRDRSDGYTF
TGTGCCACCAGCAGGGACAGGTCGGATGGCTACACCTTC
>NA|TRBV2|TRBJ1-2|NA
CASSEGLYYGYTF
TGTGCCAGCAGTGAGGGACTCTACTATGGCTACACCTTC
>NA|TRBV3-1/TRBV3-2|TRBJ2-7|TRBD2
CASSLGLAGGYEQYF
TGTGCCAGCAGCCTTGGACTAGCGGGAGGCTACGAGCAGTACTTC
>NA|TRBV2|TRBJ1-6|NA
CASREIGQGLRVDSPLHF
TGTGCCAGCAGGGAGATTGGGCAGGGGTTGCGGGTTGATTCACCCCTCCACTTT
>NA|TRBV11-3|TRBJ1-3|NA
CASSLMWVRLTGNTIYF
TGTGCCAGCAGCTTGATGTGGGTCAGACTTACTGGAAACACCATATATTTT
>NA|TRBV10-3|TRBJ2-1|NA
CAISEKTGLRGSSYNEQFF
TGTGCCATCAGTGAGAAAACGGGGTTGCGGGGTAGCTCCTACAATGAGCAGTTCTTC
>NA|TRBV14|TRBJ1-1|NA
CASSPIRGVNTEAFF
TGTGCCAGCAGCCCAATACGGGGGGTGAACACTGAAGCTTTCTTT
>NA|TRBV11-3|TRBJ2-7|NA
CASSLEGGAAYEQYF
TGTGCCAGCAGCTTAGAAGGGGGAGCAGCCTACGAGCAGTACTTC
>NA|TRBV5-5|TRBJ1-5|NA
CASSLDTSNQPQHF
TGTGCCAGCAGCTTAGACACTAGCAATCAGCCCCAGCATTTT
>many|TRBV14|TRBJ2-2|NA
CASSQDLGQVNTGELFF
TGTGCCAGCAGCCAAGATCTGGGTCAGGTTAACACCGGGGAGCTGTTTTTT
>NA|TRBV4-2|TRBJ2-5|TRBD2
CASSPAAGGEETQYF
TGTGCCAGCAGCCCCGCAGCGGGAGGTGAAGAGACCCAGTACTTC
>NA|TRBV7-2|TRBJ2-7|NA
CASSSPGRLARTGFYEQYF
TGTGCCAGCAGCTCCCCCGGAAGGTTAGCGCGAACCGGTTTCTACGAGCAGTACTTC
>NA|TRBV6-5|TRBJ1-5|NA
CASSYTRSQPQHF
TGTGCCAGCAGTTACACTCGGTCACAGCCCCAGCATTTT
>once|TRBV10-1|TRBJ2-5|NA
CASSLSTGRETQYF
TGCGCCAGCAGTCTGTCAACGGGAAGGGAGACCCAGTACTTC
>few|TRBV3-1/TRBV3-2|TRBJ1-1|NA
CASSPGHKNTEAFF
TGTGCCAGCAGCCCGGGACATAAAAACACTGAAGCTTTCTTT
>once|TRBV6-5|TRBJ2-5|NA
CASSYETGEETQYF
TGTGCCAGCAGTTACGAGACGGGGGAAGAGACCCAGTACTTC
>NA|TRBV27|TRBJ1-2|NA
CASSLARWGRGGRNYGYTF
TGTGCCAGCAGTTTAGCTCGTTGGGGGCGGGGGGGTCGTAACTATGGCTACACCTTC